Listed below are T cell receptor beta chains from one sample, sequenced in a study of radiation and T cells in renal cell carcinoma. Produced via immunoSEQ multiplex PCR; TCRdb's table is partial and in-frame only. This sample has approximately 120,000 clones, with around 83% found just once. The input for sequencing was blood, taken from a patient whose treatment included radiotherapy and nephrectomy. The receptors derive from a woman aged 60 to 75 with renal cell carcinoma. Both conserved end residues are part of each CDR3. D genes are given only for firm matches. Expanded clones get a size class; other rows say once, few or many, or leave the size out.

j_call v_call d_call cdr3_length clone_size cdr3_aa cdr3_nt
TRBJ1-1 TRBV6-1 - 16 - CASSEKLGVGMAEAFF TGTGCCAGCAGTGAGAAGTTAGGGGTGGGAATGGCTGAAGCTTTCTTT
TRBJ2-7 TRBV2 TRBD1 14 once CASSETGGPYEQYF TGTGCCAGCAGTGAGACAGGGGGCCCCTACGAGCAGTACTTC
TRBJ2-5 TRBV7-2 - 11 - CASSPRETQYF TGTGCCAGCAGCCCTAGAGAGACCCAGTACTTC
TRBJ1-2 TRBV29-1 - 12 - CSVEARPYGYTF TGCAGCGTTGAAGCCCGACCTTATGGCTACACCTTC
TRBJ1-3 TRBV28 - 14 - CASKRGSAGNTIYF TGTGCCAGCAAGAGGGGGTCAGCCGGAAACACCATATATTTT
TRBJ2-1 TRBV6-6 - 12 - CASSYSGLEQFF TGTGCCAGCAGTTACTCTGGCTTAGAGCAGTTCTTC
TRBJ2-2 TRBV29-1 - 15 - CSVVGGGPNTGELFF TGCAGCGTTGTGGGGGGCGGGCCCAACACCGGGGAGCTGTTTTTT
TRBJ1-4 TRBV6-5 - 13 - CASSYRPGEKLFF TGTGCCAGCAGTTACCGGCCGGGGGAAAAACTGTTTTTT
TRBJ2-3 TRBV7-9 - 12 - CASSARSDTQYF TGTGCCAGCAGCGCTCGTTCGGATACGCAGTATTTT
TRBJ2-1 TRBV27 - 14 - CASSLMGPSNEQFF TGTGCCAGCAGTTTAATGGGCCCCTCCAATGAGCAGTTCTTC
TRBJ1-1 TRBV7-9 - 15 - CASSTSLFRDTRGFF TGTGCCAGCAGCACCAGCCTCTTTCGGGACACTCGGGGTTTCTTT
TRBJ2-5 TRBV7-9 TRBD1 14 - CASSVRQGMETQYF TGTGCCAGCAGCGTCCGACAGGGGATGGAGACCCAGTACTTC
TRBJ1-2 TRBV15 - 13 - CATSRDIAYGYTF TGTGCCACCAGCAGAGATATTGCCTATGGCTACACCTTC
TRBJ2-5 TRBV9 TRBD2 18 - CASSVEGSGGTNQETQYF TGTGCCAGCAGCGTAGAAGGGAGCGGGGGGACAAACCAAGAGACCCAGTACTTC
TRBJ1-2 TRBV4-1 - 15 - CASSQEGWSGDGYTF TGCGCCAGCAGCCAAGAAGGATGGAGCGGGGATGGCTACACCTTC
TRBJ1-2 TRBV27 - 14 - CASSYMGSNYGYTF TGTGCCAGCAGTTATATGGGGAGTAACTATGGCTACACCTTC
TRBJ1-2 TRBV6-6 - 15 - CASSYSGRGSYGYTF TGTGCCAGCAGTTACTCTGGCAGGGGATCCTATGGCTACACCTTC
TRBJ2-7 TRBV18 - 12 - CASSPRGYEQYF TGTGCCAGCTCACCACGGGGGTACGAGCAGTACTTC
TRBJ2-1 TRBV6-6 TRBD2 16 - CASSSGLANTYNEQFF TGTGCCAGCAGTTCGGGACTAGCGAACACCTACAATGAGCAGTTCTTC
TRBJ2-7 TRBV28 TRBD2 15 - CASSSTTSGASEQYF TGTGCCAGCAGTTCCACGACTAGCGGGGCATCCGAGCAGTACTTC
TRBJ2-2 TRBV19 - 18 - CASSPSLRRAEDTGELFF TGTGCCAGTAGTCCAAGCCTCCGACGGGCGGAAGACACCGGGGAGCTGTTTTTT
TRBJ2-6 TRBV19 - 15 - CASRPAGVGANVLTF TGTGCCAGTAGACCAGCAGGGGTTGGGGCCAACGTCCTGACTTTC